This T cell receptor beta chain was sequenced during a study of T-cell memory formation after mild COVID-19 (dated by TCRdb to about 2021). At the level of the whole study: TCR sequence clusters from the two donors were largely donor specific. Longitudinal TCRalpha and TCRbeta repertoire sequencing tracked T-cell clones expanding and contracting after mild COVID-19 in a couple of donors. The cohort comprised two young, previously healthy adult volunteers, one female and one male. The investigation overall reported the following: The second-wave clones that peaked on day 37 were not confirmed to be SARS-CoV-2 specific. Only a couple of mild cases were covered in the study, and larger cohorts including severe cases with pre-infection samples were considered necessary. Balanced CD4/CD8 phenotypes were observed for clones contracting from day 15 to 85, whereas a bias towards CD4+ was observed for a second wave of clones expanding from day 15 to 37. Contracting CD4+ clones were located mainly in the CM and EM memory subsets, whereas CD8+ clones were found to be enriched in EMRA. Some responding clones were detected in pre-infection memory, suggesting pre-existing cross-reactive memory T cells joined the SARS-CoV-2 response.

This clonotype was counted ten times or more. What antigen it recognizes has not been identified. No quality values exist for individual bases; no much larger clone is one base distant. TCRdb lists the instrument as Illumina NovaSeq 6000. TCRalpha and TCRbeta cDNA libraries were constructed by 5'RACE with constant-segment primers, with sample barcodes and unique molecular identifiers being introduced. Trizol reagent was used to extract RNA from every sample. Amplification of the libraries took two PCR steps, and the second step added a second sample barcode plus Illumina TruSeq adapters. Sequencing of the libraries was done on an Illumina NovaSeq, producing 2 x 150 bp paired-end reads. For the original study's pipeline: Demultiplexing of reads and collapsing into UMI-guided consensus sequences were performed with migec v1.2.7. Using mixcr v2.1.11, the UMI consensuses were aligned to TRA and TRB V and J templates and assembled into clonotypes. Expanded or contracted clonotypes were those called significant by both edgeR and NoisET, with noise models trained on biological replicates. For edgeR calls, the cutoffs were a false discovery rate-adjusted p below 0.01 and a log2 fold-change threshold of 1. PCA with hierarchical clustering of max-normalized trajectories of the 1000 most abundant clonotypes was used as exploratory dynamics analysis. Separately sequenced CD4+ and CD8+ repertoires were used to assign the CD4 or CD8 phenotype of responding clones. TCRdb reprocessing: public reads trimmed at Q25 with fastp, clones called with MiXCR, in-frame beta chains kept. Rows matching on CDR3 protein sequence are summarized as one entry with the most common DNA and genes. In this record, the V and J calls reflect TCRdb's handling and not the investigators' own analysis. For this sample there are over 300,000 distinct CDR3 sequences; around 20% appear just once. Roughly 21% of the sample goes to the ten largest clones.

PBMCs were isolated by Ficoll-Paque density gradient centrifugation. The CDR3, from cysteine to phenylalanine, totals 13 residues. Only the CDR3 DNA stays, 39 bases, in frame from base 1. The V and J ends are trimmed by 2 bases and 1 base, leaving 5 bases between them. The germline V gene yields SGHTA for CDR1 and FQGTGA for CDR2. Material for sequencing was PBMCs or a T cell subset sorted from them (not recorded which). The rearrangement combines TRBV7-3 with TRBJ1-1; the D gene lacks a confident call. This sequence originates from a man aged 18 to 30 who had mild COVID-19 (a few samples of this study predate the infection). The sample titles of this study are shuffled in the database, so cell type and time point are left out; the donor was told from shared clones. DNA sequence: TGTGCCAGCAGCTTATTGGGGAACACTGAAGCTTTCTTT. This translates into CASSLLGNTEAFF.